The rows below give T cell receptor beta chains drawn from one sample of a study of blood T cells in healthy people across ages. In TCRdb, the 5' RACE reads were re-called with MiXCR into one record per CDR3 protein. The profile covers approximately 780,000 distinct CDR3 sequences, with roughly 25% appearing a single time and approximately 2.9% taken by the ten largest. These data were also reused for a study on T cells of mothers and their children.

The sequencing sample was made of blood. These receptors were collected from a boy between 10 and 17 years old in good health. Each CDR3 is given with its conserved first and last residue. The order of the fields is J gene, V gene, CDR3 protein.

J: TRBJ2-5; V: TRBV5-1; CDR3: CASSLGTGEETQYF
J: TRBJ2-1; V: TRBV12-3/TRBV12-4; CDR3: CASSPREGYNEQFF
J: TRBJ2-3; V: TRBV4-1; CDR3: CASSLARDPYTDTQYF
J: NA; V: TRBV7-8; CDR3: CASSHRDTYSNEQFF
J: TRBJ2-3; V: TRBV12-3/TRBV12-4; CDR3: CASRQGARPDTQYF
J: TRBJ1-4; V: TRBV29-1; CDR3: CSAAAGEGEKLFF
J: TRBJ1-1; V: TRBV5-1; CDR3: CASSQGTQNTEAFF
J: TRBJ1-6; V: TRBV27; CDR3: CASSFGGRSPLHF
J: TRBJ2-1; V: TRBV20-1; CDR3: CSAAGTYHNEQFF
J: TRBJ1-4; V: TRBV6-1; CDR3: CASSEILQGVGEKLFF
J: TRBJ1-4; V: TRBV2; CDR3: CASSRIGTNEKLFF
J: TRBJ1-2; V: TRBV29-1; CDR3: CSAGVAGTGGYAF
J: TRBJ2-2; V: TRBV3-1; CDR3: CASSYPFGGELFF
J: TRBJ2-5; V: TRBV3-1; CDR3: CASSQLLGGTQYF
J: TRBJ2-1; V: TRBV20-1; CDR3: CSASPGSYNEQFF
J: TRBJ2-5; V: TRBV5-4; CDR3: CASSSFQRGGVETQYF
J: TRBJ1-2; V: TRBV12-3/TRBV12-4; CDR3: CASRGTGYGYTF
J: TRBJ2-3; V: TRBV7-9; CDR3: CASSLDGRTTDTQYF
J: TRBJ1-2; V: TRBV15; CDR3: CATSGGQGSNYGYTF
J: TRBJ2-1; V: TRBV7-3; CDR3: CASSLERGGHDEQFF
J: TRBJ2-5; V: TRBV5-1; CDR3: CASSLDIRGETQYF
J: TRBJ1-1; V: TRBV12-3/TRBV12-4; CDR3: CASSFGLEAFF
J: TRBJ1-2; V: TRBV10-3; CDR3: CAISDGSSYGYTF
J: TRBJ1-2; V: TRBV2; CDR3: CASRTGTAARNNYGYTF
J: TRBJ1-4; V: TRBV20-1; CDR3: CSALSGQGIATNEKLFF
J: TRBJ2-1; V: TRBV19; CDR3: CASSIATGARYNEQFF
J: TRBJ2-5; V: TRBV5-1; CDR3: CASSEQGTPSAQYF
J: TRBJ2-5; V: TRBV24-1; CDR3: CATSDFRGTQYF
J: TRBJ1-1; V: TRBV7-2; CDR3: CASSPRTALNTEAFF
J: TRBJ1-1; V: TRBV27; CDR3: CASSPLLGGGAEAFF
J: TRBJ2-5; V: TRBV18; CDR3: CASSPRQETQYF
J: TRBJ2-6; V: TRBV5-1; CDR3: CASSRTGTSGANVLTF
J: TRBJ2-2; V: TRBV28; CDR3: CASSSPPNTGELFF
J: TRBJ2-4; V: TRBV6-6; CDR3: CASSHGTGGAKNIQYF
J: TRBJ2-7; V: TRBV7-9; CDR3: CASSLSAVGLHEQYF
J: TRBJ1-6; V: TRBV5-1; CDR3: CASSLDGGPNSPLHF
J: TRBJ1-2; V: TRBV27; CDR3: CASSKPDRGGGYTF
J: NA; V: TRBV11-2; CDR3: CASREQGTSYEQYF
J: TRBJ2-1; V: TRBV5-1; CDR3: CASSLAQEGYNEQFF
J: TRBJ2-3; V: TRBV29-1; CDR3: CSVWVGPDTQYF
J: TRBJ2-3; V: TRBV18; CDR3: CASSRQREGADTQYF
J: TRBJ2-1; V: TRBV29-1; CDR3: CSVGGEGFSSYNEQFF
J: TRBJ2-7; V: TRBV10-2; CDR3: CASSESETVPYEQYF
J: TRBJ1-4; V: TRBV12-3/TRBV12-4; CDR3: CASSFRAAPNEKLFF
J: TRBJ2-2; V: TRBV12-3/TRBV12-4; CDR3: CASKQGSGELFF
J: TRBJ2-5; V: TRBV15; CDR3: CATSREPHQKETQYF
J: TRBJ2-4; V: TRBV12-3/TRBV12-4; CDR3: CASSQWGGLVAKNIQYF
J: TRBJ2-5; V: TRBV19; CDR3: CASSRSDREETQYF
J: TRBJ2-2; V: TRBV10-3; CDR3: CAISGGAQTGELFF
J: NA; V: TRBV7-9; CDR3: CASSLGSAQWAYEQYF
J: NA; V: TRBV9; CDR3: CASSALGSAGGQENEQFF
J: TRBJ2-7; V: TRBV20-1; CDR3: CSAREGETNEQYF
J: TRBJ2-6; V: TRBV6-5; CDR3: CASSYSTGSSGANVLTF
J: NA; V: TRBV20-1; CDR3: CSAGEYEQFF
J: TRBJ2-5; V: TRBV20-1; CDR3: CSARQFQETQYF
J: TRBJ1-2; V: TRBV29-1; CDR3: CSVGTGRGYTF
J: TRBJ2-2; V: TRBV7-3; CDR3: CASSPSGTSGTGELFF
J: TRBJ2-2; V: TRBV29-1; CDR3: CSVELDPGELFF
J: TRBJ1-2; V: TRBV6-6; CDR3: CASSYSGGGYYGYTF